The 5 T cell receptor beta chains in this list originate from one sample, sequenced in a study of cytomegalovirus exposure and HLA in healthy donors. The PCR had 60 Vbeta and 13 Jbeta primers. Repertoires were generated with immunoSEQ multiplex PCR, while TCRdb's copy carries only in-frame clones and drops some. The sample carries around 140,000 clones, approximately 76% recorded once. Sequencing was performed on PBMCs. The origin of the receptors is a man aged 35-49 years in good health and CMV-seronegative.

This clone was seen only once. The V call is TRBV27, the J call TRBJ2-3, with a possible D match to TRBD1 (6 bases). The germline V gene encodes CDR1 MNHEY and CDR2 SMNVEV (reference sequence). Trimming removed 5 bases at V and 4 bases at J, with 10 bases between. This CDR3 is built from 13 residues. CDR3 amino acids: CASSLGASDTQYF. CDR3 nucleotide sequence: TGTGCCAGCAGTCTGGGGGCTTCAGATACGCAGTATTTT.

As regards this clone: The same CDR3 can be traced to other DNA sequences in this sample. The chain employs TRBV6-5 and TRBJ2-7; D possibly corresponds to TRBD1 (5 bases). This CDR3 comprises 14 residues. V lost 0 bases and J 0 bases, leaving 6 bases between the germline ends. Germline CDR1 MNHEY, CDR2 SVGAGI. CDR3 sequence (DNA): TGTGCCAGCAGTTACTCCCAGGGCTCCTACGAGCAGTACTTC. It yields the protein CASSYSQGSYEQYF.

The rearrangement uses TRBV6-4 and TRBJ2-2, with TRBD1 matching 9 bases. J gave up 6 bases and V 4 bases, and 12 bases lay outside the gene matches. The CDR3 spans 17 residues. Germline CDR1 is MRHNA and CDR2 is SNTAGT. The CDR3 is CASSVYRGLLVSGELFF. The CDR3 DNA is TGTGCCAGCAGTGTTTACAGGGGGCTATTGGTATCCGGGGAGCTGTTTTTT.

The J gene is TRBJ2-7, the V gene TRBV5-4; possible D gene TRBD1, 6 bases. V lost 2 bases and J lost 5, with 14 bases in between. The length of the CDR3 is 14 residues. Germline V CDR1 and CDR2: SGHNT, YYREEE (reference sequence). CDR3 in DNA: TGTGCCAGCAGCTTCGGGCAGGGGAAGGACGAGCAGTACTTC. It is translated as CASSFGQGKDEQYF. Full variable domain (outside the CDR3, taken from reference TRBV5-4 and TRBJ2-7): ETGVTQSPTHLIKTRGQQVTLRCSSQSGHNTVSWYQQALGQGPQFIFQYYREEENGRGNFPPRFSGLQFPNYSSELNVNALELDDSALYLCASSFGQGKDEQYFGPGTRLTVT.

Regarding this clone: At one boundary the junction diverges from the germline segment, which might be a read error. The chain carries TRBV11-3 and TRBJ2-4; a possible D gene is TRBD1 (6 bases). Germline loops: CDR1 SGHNT, CDR2 YENEEA. The CDR3 contains 13 residues. This CDR3 is CASSKGGRNSQYF. The CDR3 DNA reads TGTGCCAGCAGCAAAGGGGGACGAAACAGTCAGTACTTC.